What follows are 18 T cell receptor beta chains derived from one specimen sequenced in a study of T cell responses to AZD1222 COVID-19 vaccine. Here immunoSEQ multiplex PCR was the method, and the copy in TCRdb shows in-frame clones only, minus some. Seen here are 140,000 to 150,000 clones, 85% to 95% observed once, and the top ten hold 9.1%. Specimen: peripheral blood, collected on day 0 of AZD1222 vaccination. These receptors were collected from an adult in good health.

The rearrangement joins TRBV2 to TRBJ2-7; D uncertain. V shed 8 bases and J shed 4 bases, with 15 bases lying between them. The CDR3 loop spans 13 amino acids. CDR1 and CDR2 (germline): SNHLY, FYNNEI. The DNA for the CDR3 is TGTGCCAGCTGTCAACCGGGCAAGTACGAGCAGTACTTC. The encoded protein is CASCQPGKYEQYF.

In DNA form, the CDR3 reads TGTGCCAGCAGCTTGCGAGGGGGCGGCGAGACCCAGTACTTC. It specifies CASSLRGGGETQYF. V is TRBV5-4 and J is TRBJ2-5, with 7 bases that match TRBD1. The V gene's germline CDR1 is SGHNT and CDR2 YYREEE (reference sequence). V lost 1 base, J lost 5 bases, and 5 bases stayed unmatched. The CDR3 covers 14 residues.

The J gene is TRBJ1-1, the V gene TRBV11-3; the D gene is possibly TRBD1 (6 bases). This CDR3 has 14 amino acids. The germline V gene has CDR1 SGHNT and CDR2 YENEEA. V dropped 4 bases and J dropped 7 bases, with 16 bases sitting between them. CDR3 amino acids: CASSSTGGVHEAFF. In nucleotides, the CDR3 is TGTGCCAGCAGCTCGACAGGTGGGGTACATGAAGCTTTCTTT. Filled out from reference TRBV11-3 and TRBJ1-1, the complete variable domain reads EAGVVQSPRYKIIEKKQPVAFWCNPISGHNTLYWYLQNLGQGPELLIRYENEEAVDDSQLPKDRFSAERLKGVDSTLKIQPAELGDSAVYLCASSSTGGVHEAFFGQGTRLTVV.

The J gene is TRBJ2-2, the V gene TRBV30, with D possibly being TRBD2 (5 bases). Trimming cost V 3 bases and J 2 bases, with 10 bases left between them. CDR1 and CDR2 from the germline V gene are GTSNPN and SVGIG (reference sequence). This CDR3 region has 14 residues. Written as DNA, the CDR3 is TGTGCCTGGAGGAGGGCACCTAACACCGGGGAGCTGTTTTTT. Its protein is CAWRRAPNTGELFF.

This clone has just one count. The chain couples TRBV20-1 to TRBJ2-7, with D possibly called TRBD1 or TRBD2 (5 bases each). Germline CDR1 is DFQATT and CDR2 is SNEGSKA (reference sequence). This CDR3 spans 11 amino acids. V was pared by 3 bases and J by 4 bases, with 7 bases between. CDR3 sequence reads: CSARGDYEQYF. DNA for the CDR3: TGCAGTGCTAGGGGGGATTACGAGCAGTACTTC.

The chain carries TRBV9 and TRBJ2-5, with D possibly matching TRBD2 (6 bases). Germline CDR1 SGDLS, CDR2 YYNGEE. The V end was cut by 1 base, the J end by 4 bases, with 17 bases between. CDR3 length equals 16 residues. In nucleotides, the CDR3 is TGTGCCAGCAGCGTAAAGGCTAGCGCTTGGGGAGAGACCCAGTACTTC. Residues: CASSVKASAWGETQYF.

This clone was recorded a few times. The V gene is TRBV19, the J gene TRBJ1-2; D unclear. V shed 9 bases and J shed 4 bases, with 15 bases lying between them. CDR3 length: 13 amino acids. CDR1 is LNHDA and CDR2 is SQIVND in the germline V gene (reference sequence). The CDR3 loop is CASQGRGGYGYTF. As DNA, the CDR3 is TGTGCCAGCCAAGGGAGAGGTGGCTATGGCTACACCTTC.

The V gene is TRBV5-1, the J gene TRBJ1-1; no clear D gene. This CDR3 region has 13 residues. Trimming took off 2 bases at V and 5 bases at J, with 10 bases between the two ends. Germline-derived CDR1 and CDR2 are SGHRS and YFSETQ. The CDR3 sequence is CASSFGPGTEAFF. The CDR3 DNA reads as TGCGCCAGCAGCTTCGGCCCGGGGACTGAAGCTTTCTTT.

The chain uses TRBV9 and TRBJ2-6; D is perhaps TRBD2 (6 bases). Trimming left V 7 bases short and J 0 bases short, with 14 bases between. Per germline, CDR1 SGDLS and CDR2 YYNGEE. The CDR3 totals 16 residues. CDR3 amino acids: CASGRGGISGANVLTF. In DNA form, the CDR3 reads TGTGCCAGCGGAAGGGGAGGAATCTCTGGGGCCAACGTCCTGACTTTC.

This chain links TRBV19 with TRBJ1-5; the D gene is possibly TRBD1 (6 bases). The CDR3 length is 15 residues. Germline V gives CDR1 LNHDA, CDR2 SQIVND (reference sequence). Trimming took 5 bases from V and 3 from J, leaving 14 bases between them. The CDR3 protein is CASSAGTQYNQPQHF. The DNA for the CDR3 is TGTGCCAGTAGTGCCGGGACACAATACAATCAGCCCCAGCATTTT.

Only a few counts were recorded for this clone. The CDR3 spells CASSQDLIVGGLSNSPLHF. The CDR3 coding sequence is TGCGCCAGCAGCCAAGATCTGATAGTCGGGGGATTATCAAATTCACCCCTCCACTTT. The chain couples TRBV4-3 to TRBJ1-6; D is perhaps TRBD1 (5 bases). V lost 0 bases and J lost 7, with 22 bases in between. From germline, CDR1 is LGHNA and CDR2 YSLEER. CDR3 size: 19 residues.

The chain employs TRBV19 and TRBJ1-1, with D possibly being TRBD1 (5 bases). Germline V lookup: CDR1 LNHDA, CDR2 SQIVND (reference sequence). CDR3 length: 12 residues. V lost 5 bases, J lost 10 bases, and 14 bases lay in between. CDR3 sequence (DNA): TGTGCCAGTAGTCTCCGGATGGGGGTAGCTTTCTTT. It is translated as CASSLRMGVAFF.

The chain recombines TRBV27 with TRBJ2-3; 13 positions agree with TRBD2. With 5 bases clipped from V and 2 bases from J, the junction kept 7 bases outside the gene matches. The CDR3 is 17 amino acids. CDR1 MNHEY and CDR2 SMNVEV come from the germline V gene (reference sequence). The CDR3 protein is CASSPGLAGAVTDTQYF. The CDR3 DNA follows: TGTGCCAGCAGTCCCGGACTAGCGGGGGCCGTCACAGATACGCAGTATTTT.

The chain couples TRBV28 to TRBJ1-2; no definite D call. CDR1 MDHEN and CDR2 SYDVKM come from the germline V gene. The CDR3 is 12 amino acids. The ends were cut back, 3 bases at V and 5 bases at J, with 7 bases in the middle. The CDR3 bases are TGTGCCAGCAGTTTGACGTATTATGGCTACACCTTC. Translated: CASSLTYYGYTF.

CDR3 bases: TGTGCCAGCAGCTTCGGCAGGGACTATGGCTACACCTTC. Translated, it gives CASSFGRDYGYTF. V gene TRBV7-2 combines with J gene TRBJ1-2; D might be TRBD1 (5 bases). CDR3 length: 13 residues. CDR1 is SGHTA, CDR2 FQGNSA, per germline. The V end lost 3 bases, the J end lost 3 bases, and 8 bases lay between the germline ends.

CDR3 region: CASSLSPGRGNTEAFF. The CDR3 DNA is TGTGCCAGCAGTTTATCTCCGGGGCGGGGGAACACTGAAGCTTTCTTT. The V gene is TRBV27, the J gene TRBJ1-1; tentative D call: TRBD1 (5 bases). CDR1 and CDR2 from the germline V gene are MNHEY and SMNVEV (reference sequence). This CDR3 is 16 amino acids long. The germline V and J ends were trimmed by 0 bases and 1 base, with 12 bases remaining between them.

This chain links TRBV5-1 with TRBJ2-3; either TRBD1 or TRBD2 may supply D (6 bases each). The CDR3 runs 15 residues. CDR1 and CDR2 (germline): SGHRS, YFSETQ. Trimming removed 4 bases at V and 2 bases at J, with 14 bases between. The CDR3 nucleotides are TGCGCCAGCAGCCTGGGGGGACAAGACACAGATACGCAGTATTTT. Residues: CASSLGGQDTDTQYF.

The chain couples TRBV10-3 to TRBJ1-2, with a weak D call TRBD1 (6 bases). V gave up 0 bases and J gave up 5 bases, with 16 bases separating them. CDR1 and CDR2 (germline): ENHRY, SYGVKD. The CDR3 sequence is 16 residues long. The CDR3 sequence is CAISESRTGRGYGYTF. The CDR3 DNA reads TGTGCCATCAGTGAGTCCCGTACAGGGCGTGGGTATGGCTACACCTTC.